This TCR beta chain was sequenced for a study of CD8 T cells in Susac syndrome. At the level of the study: Sequencing included Susac syndrome patients, six of them with active disease and fewer than 10 in remission. Treatment at blood withdrawal was none, corticosteroids, or intravenous immunoglobulin alone in Susac syndrome patients. Study-level results: Where Susac syndrome CD4+ T cell repertoires were concerned, no clonal expansion was evident.

About 0.5 to 1 ug RNA was reverse transcribed with random hexamers. TCR beta CDR3 was amplified by immunoSEQ covering 54 Vbeta and 13 Jbeta. TCRdb redid the calling of the immunoSEQ multiplex PCR reads with MiXCR, one entry per CDR3 protein. The sample has some 240,000 distinct CDR3 sequences; around 96% are singletons. As regards this clonotype: What it binds is unknown.

The CDR3 spans 16 residues. CDR1 and CDR2 (germline): DFQATT, SNEGSKA (reference sequence). V trimming: 0 bases; J trimming: 3 bases; junction bases outside the gene matches: 7. This TCR derives from a human donor with Susac syndrome. The sequencing input was CD4+ T cells from PBMCs. The V gene is TRBV20-1, the J gene TRBJ2-7; 11 bases are a match to TRBD2. As DNA, the CDR3 is TGCAGTGCTAGAGAGCCGACTAGCGGGACTCTCTACGAGCAGTACTTC. Its protein product is CSAREPTSGTLYEQYF.